This passage covers 3 T cell receptor beta chains from one sample sequenced in a study of read filtering for tumor transcriptome and immune sequencing. This library used 300 to 450 ng RNA and molecular barcoded adaptors spanning alpha/delta and beta/gamma chains. MiXCR was run by TCRdb on the reads, yielding one entry per CDR3 protein. The table includes about 63,000 distinct CDR3 sequences, roughly 13% detected once. The sequencing sample was made of a population of CD138-negative cells sorted from bone marrow. The receptors stem from a donor at least 40 years old with multiple myeloma.

This clonotype was seen at least ten times. The rearrangement joins TRBV2 to TRBJ2-1; TRBD1 agrees at 7 bases. There are 14 residues in the CDR3. Germline lookup yields CDR1 SNHLY and CDR2 FYNNEI. V was clipped by 6 bases and J by 1 base; unmatched bases: 3. The CDR3: CASSEGQSYNEQFF. CDR3 DNA sequence: TGTGCCAGCAGCGAGGGACAGTCCTACAATGAGCAGTTCTTC.

This clonotype came up many times. The rearrangement links TRBV6-5 to TRBJ2-7; 8 positions match TRBD1. Germline values: CDR1 MNHEY, CDR2 SVGAGI. J was trimmed by 3 bases and V by 7 bases; bases with no gene match: 8. The CDR3 sequence is 14 residues long. CDR3 sequence (DNA): TGTGCCAGCACCATAGGACAGGGAAGCTACGAGCAGTACTTC. This translates into CASTIGQGSYEQYF.

This clonotype was observed a few times. This could be a read error, since a much larger clone is one nucleotide away. V and J are TRBV12-3 or TRBV12-4 and TRBJ2-1, with 7 nucleotides matching TRBD2. V gave up 8 bases and J gave up 9 bases; unmatched junction bases: 7. The CDR3 covers 12 residues. CDR3 coding DNA: TGTGCCAGCGGTTCCGGACTAGTTGAGCAGTTCTTC. Translating gives CASGSGLVEQFF.